The 9 T cell receptor beta chains in this list originate from one sample, sequenced in a study of cytomegalovirus exposure and HLA in healthy donors. Use of 60 Vbeta and 13 Jbeta primers characterized the PCR. The method was immunoSEQ multiplex PCR; TCRdb's version includes in-frame clones alone and lacks a portion of them. The table records around 190,000 clones, around 83% of them present only once. The sequenced material came from PBMCs. The receptors shown here come from a girl aged 2-10 years in good health and CMV-seropositive.

V and J are TRBV5-1 and TRBJ2-3, with D perhaps matching TRBD1 (6 bases). Deletions cut 5 bases from V and 0 bases from J, with 13 bases between. The CDR3 totals 15 residues. Germline V gene data show CDR1 as SGHRS and CDR2 as YFSETQ. CDR3 sequence: CASRRQAASTDTQYF. DNA of the CDR3: TGCGCCAGCAGACGACAGGCCGCTAGCACAGATACGCAGTATTTT.

This chain joins TRBV4-1 and TRBJ2-2, with TRBD2 matching 8 bases. CDR3 length equals 16 residues. Trimming at V came to 2 bases and at J to 5 bases, leaving 7 bases not matched to a gene. Looked up from germline, CDR1 is MGHRA and CDR2 is YSYEKL. The CDR3 nucleotides read TGCGCCAGCAGCCAAAAAGCGGGGGTTTTGACCGGGGAGCTGTTTTTT. This codes for CASSQKAGVLTGELFF.

The J gene is TRBJ1-1, the V gene TRBV6-1; TRBD1 matches at 10 bases. Germline V gives CDR1 MNHNS, CDR2 SASEGT. This CDR3 contains 14 residues. V shed 5 bases and J 4 bases; nucleotides not matched to a gene: 4. CDR3 region: CASSLRTGGTEAFF. The DNA of the CDR3 is TGTGCCAGCAGTTTAAGGACAGGGGGCACTGAAGCTTTCTTT.

The chain links TRBV29-1 to TRBJ2-7; 8 nucleotides agree with TRBD1. Germline-derived CDR1 and CDR2 are SQVTM and ANQGSEA. The junction had 6 bases not matched to a gene; V was cut back by 7 bases and J by 1 base. The CDR3 consists of 13 residues. CDR3 amino acids: CSADRGGSYEQYF. The CDR3 nucleotides read TGCAGCGCCGACAGGGGAGGATCCTACGAGCAGTACTTC.

This clone appeared a few times. The chain couples TRBV27 to TRBJ1-1, with a possible D match to TRBD1 (5 bases). The V gene lost 2 bases and the J gene lost 4 bases, with 11 bases spanning the gap. The CDR3 length is 14 residues. Germline CDR1 and CDR2: MNHEY and SMNVEV (reference sequence). The CDR3 here is CASSLQGISTEAFF. In DNA, the CDR3 is TGTGCCAGCAGTTTACAGGGAATTTCCACTGAAGCTTTCTTT.

The chain uses TRBV2 and TRBJ2-7, with 10 positions matching TRBD1. Trimming cost V 4 bases and J 9 bases; bases outside gene matches: 9. The CDR3 sequence is 14 residues long. Germline CDR1 SNHLY, CDR2 FYNNEI. CDR3 residues: CASSAGTGERRQYF. The CDR3 nucleotides read TGTGCCAGCAGTGCTGGGACAGGGGAGAGACGGCAGTACTTC.

This clone was picked up a small number of times. The chain joins TRBV7-3 to TRBJ2-1, with 10 bases identical to TRBD2. This CDR3 region has 15 residues. Germline lookup yields CDR1 SGHTA and CDR2 FQGTGA. V was clipped by 6 bases and J by 4 bases; unmatched bases: 6. The DNA of the CDR3 is TGTGCCAGCAGTCCCGGGACTAGCGAATACAATGAGCAGTTCTTC. Amino acids: CASSPGTSEYNEQFF.

V and J are TRBV18 and TRBJ1-4; no clear D. The CDR3 has 13 amino acids. Germline assignment: CDR1 KGHSH and CDR2 LQKENI. Trimming took 3 bases from V and 8 from J, leaving 10 bases between them. CDR3 DNA: TGTGCCAGCTCACCCCCCGAGAACGAAAAACTGTTTTTT. This sequence encodes CASSPPENEKLFF.

The chain carries TRBV5-1 and TRBJ2-3; the match to TRBD1 covers 7 bases. The CDR3 sequence is 15 residues long. Germline CDR1 and CDR2: SGHRS and YFSETQ. Germline trimming cut 4 bases from V and 3 bases from J; bases unmatched to any gene: 8. This chain's CDR3 is CASSGTGTATDTQYF. Here the CDR3 DNA reads TGCGCCAGCAGCGGAACCGGGACAGCAACAGATACGCAGTATTTT.